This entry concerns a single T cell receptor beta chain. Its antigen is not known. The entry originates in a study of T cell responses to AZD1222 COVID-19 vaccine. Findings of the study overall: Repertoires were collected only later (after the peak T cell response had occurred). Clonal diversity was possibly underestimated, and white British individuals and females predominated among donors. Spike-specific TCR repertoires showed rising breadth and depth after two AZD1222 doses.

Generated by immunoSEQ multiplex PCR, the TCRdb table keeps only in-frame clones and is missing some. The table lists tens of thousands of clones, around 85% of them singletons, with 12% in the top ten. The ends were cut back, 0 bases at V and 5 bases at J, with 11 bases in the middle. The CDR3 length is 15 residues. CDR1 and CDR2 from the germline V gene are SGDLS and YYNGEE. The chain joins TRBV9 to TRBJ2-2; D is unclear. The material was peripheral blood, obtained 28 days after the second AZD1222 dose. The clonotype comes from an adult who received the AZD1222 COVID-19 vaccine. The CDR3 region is CASSVGTVDTGELFF. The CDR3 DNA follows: TGTGCCAGCAGCGTAGGAACAGTAGATACCGGGGAGCTGTTTTTT.